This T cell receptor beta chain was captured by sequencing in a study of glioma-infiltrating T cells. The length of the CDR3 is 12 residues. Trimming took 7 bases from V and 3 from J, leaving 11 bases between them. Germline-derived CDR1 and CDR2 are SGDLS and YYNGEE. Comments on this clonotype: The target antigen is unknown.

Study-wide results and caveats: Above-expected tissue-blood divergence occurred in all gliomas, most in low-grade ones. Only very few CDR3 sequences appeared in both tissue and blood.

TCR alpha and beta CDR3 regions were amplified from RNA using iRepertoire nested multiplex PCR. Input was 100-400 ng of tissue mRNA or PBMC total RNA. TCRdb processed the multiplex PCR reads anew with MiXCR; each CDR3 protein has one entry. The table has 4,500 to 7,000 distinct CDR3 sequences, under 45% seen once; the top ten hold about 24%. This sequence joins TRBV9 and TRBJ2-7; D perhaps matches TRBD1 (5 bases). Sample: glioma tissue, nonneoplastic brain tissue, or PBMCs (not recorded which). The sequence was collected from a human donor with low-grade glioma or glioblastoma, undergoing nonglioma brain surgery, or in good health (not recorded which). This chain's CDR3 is CASGQHDYEQYF. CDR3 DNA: TGTGCCAGCGGACAACATGACTACGAGCAGTACTTC.